These 28 T cell receptor beta chains were sequenced from one sample in a study of blood T cell repertoires in COVID-19 (dated by TCRdb to the early 2020s). The method behind the library was the immunoSEQ multiplex PCR assay. TCRdb's version of the immuneACCESS table is confined to in-frame rearrangements and falls short of the full clone set. An unresolved V gene accounts for under half of the shortfall where checked; the remainder is of unknown origin. Counted in this sample were around 100,000 clones; around 88% of them appeared once. In total, the top ten clones hold 1.5% to 2% of the sample. The sequenced sample was peripheral blood. The receptors come from a man aged 80 or over with acute or convalescent COVID-19.

This rearrangement joins TRBV6-5 to TRBJ2-3; the match to TRBD1 covers 7 bases. CDR3 length: 14 amino acids. The germline CDR1 and CDR2 sequences are MNHEY and SVGAGI. The V gene end was trimmed by 8 bases and the J gene end by 1 base; junction bases not matched to a gene: 6. This chain's CDR3 is CASFRDRGTDTQYF. The CDR3 region has the DNA TGTGCCAGCTTTAGAGACAGGGGCACAGATACGCAGTATTTT.

The chain is built from TRBV7-3 and TRBJ2-2, with 11 bases lining up with TRBD1. The J segment lost 4 bases and the V segment lost 4 bases, leaving 5 bases of the junction unmatched. This CDR3 spans 16 amino acids. Germline-derived CDR1 and CDR2 are SGHTA and FQGTGA. DNA of the CDR3: TGTGCCAGCAGCTCCGGACAGGGGGCTGGCACCGGGGAGCTGTTTTTT. It codes for CASSSGQGAGTGELFF. Together with reference TRBV7-3 and TRBJ2-2, the CDR3 gives the full variable domain: GAGVSQTPSNKVTEKGKYVELRCDPISGHTALYWYRQSLGQGPEFLIYFQGTGAADDSGLPNDRFFAVRPEGSVSTLKIQRTERGDSAVYLCASSSGQGAGTGELFFGEGSRLTVL.

CDR3 loop: CASSVQVGGVTGELFF. CDR3 in DNA: TGTGCCAGCAGCGTTCAAGTGGGGGGAGTAACCGGGGAGCTGTTTTTT. J is TRBJ2-2 and V is TRBV9; perhaps TRBD2 as D (6 bases). V lost 2 bases to trimming and J lost 5 bases, with 16 bases between them. CDR3 length: 16 amino acids. The germline V gene encodes CDR1 SGDLS and CDR2 YYNGEE. Filled out from reference TRBV9 and TRBJ2-2, the complete variable domain reads DSGVTQTPKHLITATGQRVTLRCSPRSGDLSVYWYQQSLDQGLQFLIQYYNGEERAKGNILERFSAQQFPDLHSELNLSSLELGDSALYFCASSVQVGGVTGELFFGEGSRLTVL.

This chain joins TRBV30 and TRBJ2-2; TRBD2 aligns across 10 bases. The V gene end was trimmed by 4 bases and the J gene end by 6 bases; junction bases not matched to a gene: 5. The germline gives CDR1 GTSNPN, CDR2 SVGIG (reference sequence). The CDR3 extends over 14 amino acids. This CDR3 reads CAWNRGLASGELFF. CDR3 nucleotide sequence: TGTGCCTGGAATCGGGGACTAGCGTCCGGGGAGCTGTTTTTT.

The gene calls are TRBV28 and TRBJ1-3; D ambiguous. This CDR3 contains 14 residues. V was shortened by 8 bases and J by 0 bases, with 11 bases between the two germline ends. The germline V gene has CDR1 MDHEN and CDR2 SYDVKM. The CDR3 reads CASGSSGSGNTIYF. The CDR3 DNA sequence: TGTGCCAGCGGTTCCTCGGGCTCTGGAAACACCATATATTTT.

This clone was found once. The rearrangement links TRBV19 to TRBJ2-5; maybe TRBD2 (6 bases). Germline values: CDR1 LNHDA, CDR2 SQIVND (reference sequence). The CDR3 runs 13 residues. V was shortened by 6 bases and J by 1 base, with 9 bases between the two germline ends. CDR3 region: CASSFSGQETQYF. DNA of the CDR3: TGTGCCAGTAGCTTTAGCGGCCAAGAGACCCAGTACTTC. Drawing the rest from reference TRBV19 and TRBJ2-5, the complete variable domain is DGGITQSPKYLFRKEGQNVTLSCEQNLNHDAMYWYRQDPGQGLRLIYYSQIVNDFQKGDIAEGYSVSREKKESFPLTVTSAQKNPTAFYLCASSFSGQETQYFGPGTRLLVL.

The chain carries TRBV7-9 and TRBJ1-6; D gene unclear. V lost 2 bases, J lost 7 bases, and 3 bases lay in between. CDR1 and CDR2 from the germline V gene are SEHNR and FQNEAQ (reference sequence). This CDR3 contains 12 residues. The CDR3 DNA reads TGTGCCAGCAGCTTACAGAATTCACCCCTCCACTTT. Translation gives CASSLQNSPLHF.

The chain joins TRBV5-6 to TRBJ2-7; 8 bases agree with TRBD1. The germline V gene encodes CDR1 SGHDT and CDR2 YYEEEE. V shed 4 bases, J shed 1 base, and the junction held 1 base outside the gene matches. The CDR3 runs 13 residues. CDR3 sequence reads: CASSGTGSYEQYF. DNA of the CDR3: TGTGCCAGCAGCGGGACAGGTTCCTACGAGCAGTACTTC.

The chain is built from TRBV6-5 and TRBJ1-6; 7 bases fit TRBD1. This CDR3 spans 13 amino acids. Germline CDR1 is MNHEY and CDR2 is SVGAGI. With V trimmed by 7 bases and J by 10 bases, 7 bases remained unmatched. The chain's CDR3 is CASKDIQGSPLHF. The DNA of the CDR3 is TGTGCCAGCAAAGATATACAGGGGTCACCCCTCCACTTT.

This chain connects TRBV3-1 (or the pseudogene TRBV3-2) to TRBJ1-1, with TRBD1 as a possible D gene (5 bases). The germline gives CDR1 LGHDT, CDR2 YNNKEL (reference sequence). V lost 3 bases to trimming and J lost 4 bases, with 12 bases between them. CDR3 length: 14 amino acids. The CDR3 DNA reads TGTGCCAGCAGCCAGGGATCGGGGGGCACTGAAGCTTTCTTT. The encoded protein is CASSQGSGGTEAFF.

The chain is built from TRBV7-2 and TRBJ2-1; 12 bases agree with TRBD2. The germline V gene encodes CDR1 SGHTA and CDR2 FQGNSA. The CDR3 covers 19 residues. With 5 bases clipped from V and 0 bases from J, the junction kept 11 bases outside the gene matches. CDR3 loop: CASSPGASGRESSYNEQFF. CDR3 DNA sequence: TGTGCCAGCAGCCCCGGGGCTAGCGGGAGGGAGAGCTCCTACAATGAGCAGTTCTTC.

The chain couples TRBV7-2 to TRBJ2-1; TRBD2 aligns across 11 bases. This CDR3 has 17 amino acids. CDR1 is SGHTA and CDR2 is FQGNSA in the germline V gene. With 5 bases clipped from V and 1 base from J, the junction kept 7 bases outside the gene matches. DNA of the CDR3: TGTGCCAGCAGCCGTAGCGGGAGGGGTGGGTCCTACAATGAGCAGTTCTTC. Protein: CASSRSGRGGSYNEQFF.

The V call is TRBV6-1, the J call TRBJ2-5; the match to TRBD1 covers 7 bases. The V and J ends lost 1 base and 3 bases, in that order; junction bases with no gene match: 11. Looked up from germline, CDR1 is MNHNS and CDR2 is SASEGT. This CDR3 has 17 amino acids. The DNA of the CDR3 is TGTGCCAGCAGTGAAGGGACAGGCGTACGTCCTGAAGAGACCCAGTACTTC. It encodes CASSEGTGVRPEETQYF.

The chain employs TRBV6-4 and TRBJ2-7, with 7 bases identical to TRBD2. Germline V gene data show CDR1 as MRHNA and CDR2 as SNTAGT. The CDR3 sequence is 15 residues long. V lost 0 bases, J lost 6 bases, and 8 bases stayed unmatched. The DNA of the CDR3 is TGTGCCAGCAGTGACTCGACGGGGGGAGTTTGCGAGCAGTACTTC. This gives the protein CASSDSTGGVCEQYF.

The chain employs TRBV5-4 and TRBJ2-1; 14 nucleotides match TRBD2. Germline V CDR1 and CDR2: SGHNT, YYREEE (reference sequence). The CDR3 is made up of 13 amino acids. With 7 bases clipped from V and 8 bases from J, the junction kept 2 bases outside the gene matches. Here the CDR3 DNA reads TGTGCCAGCGGACTAGCGGGAGGTGATGAGCAGTTCTTC. The encoded protein is CASGLAGGDEQFF.

As concerns this clone: Additional DNA sequences in this sample encode the identical CDR3. The gene calls are TRBV5-1 and TRBJ2-3; unclear D gene. The germline V gene encodes CDR1 SGHRS and CDR2 YFSETQ. Deletions cut 0 bases from V and 0 bases from J, with 8 bases between. The CDR3 consists of 15 residues. CDR3 in DNA: TGCGCCAGCAGCTTGGAGCCCCGTAGCACAGATACGCAGTATTTT. This sequence encodes CASSLEPRSTDTQYF.

The chain carries TRBV15 and TRBJ2-2; D is unclear. V lost 1 base and J lost 4, with 10 bases in between. This CDR3 has 15 residues. CDR1 and CDR2 (germline): LNHNV, YYDKDF (reference sequence). CDR3 nucleotides: TGTGCCACCAGCAGAGGAGGTCTAAGCACCGGGGAGCTGTTTTTT. Encoded protein: CATSRGGLSTGELFF. Looking up the rest from reference TRBV15 and TRBJ2-2 gives the full variable domain: DAMVIQNPRYQVTQFGKPVTLSCSQTLNHNVMYWYQQKSSQAPKLLFHYYDKDFNNEADTPDNFQSRRPNTSFCFLDIRSPGLGDTAMYLCATSRGGLSTGELFFGEGSRLTVL.

This clone appeared a few times. The genes are TRBV7-2 and TRBJ2-7; D possibly corresponds to TRBD2 (6 bases). Trimming shortened V by 6 bases and J by 0 bases, and 18 bases separated the two germline ends. The CDR3 extends over 16 amino acids. CDR1 is SGHTA, CDR2 FQGNSA, per germline. The CDR3 loop is CASSYQGTVSSYEQYF. The CDR3 DNA is TGTGCCAGCAGTTATCAAGGGACTGTGAGCTCCTACGAGCAGTACTTC. Variable domain in full (rest from reference TRBV7-2 and TRBJ2-7): GAGVSQSPSNKVTEKGKDVELRCDPISGHTALYWYRQSLGQGLEFLIYFQGNSAPDKSGLPSDRFSAERTGGSVSTLTIQRTQQEDSAVYLCASSYQGTVSSYEQYFGPGTRLTVT.

The chain has TRBV7-3 and TRBJ2-3; D may be TRBD2 (5 bases). Deletions cut 5 bases from V and 4 bases from J, with 13 bases between. Per the germline V gene, CDR1 is SGHTA and CDR2 is FQGTGA. CDR3 length: 14 residues. CDR3: CASSRSGGPDTQYF. The CDR3 region has the DNA TGTGCCAGCAGCAGAAGCGGAGGCCCAGATACGCAGTATTTT.

V is TRBV3-1 (or the pseudogene TRBV3-2) and J is TRBJ2-1, with TRBD2 as a possible D gene (5 bases). V was pared by 4 bases and J by 3 bases, with 16 bases between. The CDR3 has 16 residues. Germline V gene data show CDR1 as LGHDT and CDR2 as YNNKEL (reference sequence). Written as DNA, the CDR3 is TGTGCCAGCAGCCCCCGGACTGGAATAGGCTACAATGAGCAGTTCTTC. Translating gives CASSPRTGIGYNEQFF.

CDR3 bases: TGTGCCAGCAGCTTAGATAGTTTTGTCGGCGGGAGGGTCGGCAATGAGCAGTTCTTC. Protein product: CASSLDSFVGGRVGNEQFF. V is TRBV11-2 and J is TRBJ2-1, with TRBD2 matching over 9 bases. This CDR3 is 19 amino acids long. With 0 bases clipped from V and 6 bases from J, the junction kept 15 bases outside the gene matches. Per germline, CDR1 SGHAT and CDR2 FQNNGV.

In the case of this clone: Germline is not matched at one junction end, which may reflect a read error. This chain connects TRBV10-1 to TRBJ2-6; D remains ambiguous. Germline V lookup: CDR1 WNHNN, CDR2 SYGVQD (reference sequence). This CDR3 spans 9 amino acids. CDR3: CASSGQTAF. In DNA, the CDR3 is TGCGCCAGCAGTGGACAAACGGCTTTC.

The V and J genes are TRBV11-2 and TRBJ2-7, with TRBD1 as a possible D gene (6 bases). Per germline, CDR1 SGHAT and CDR2 FQNNGV. Trimming took 0 bases from V and 4 from J, leaving 13 bases between them. The CDR3 has 15 amino acids. The CDR3 protein is CASSLDPGQAYEQYF. The DNA for the CDR3 is TGTGCCAGCAGCTTAGATCCGGGACAAGCATACGAGCAGTACTTC.

J is TRBJ2-1 and V is TRBV7-9; 9 positions agree with TRBD2. Losses at the gene ends were 5 bases for V and 6 bases for J; bases not matched to a gene: 20. Germline CDR1 SEHNR, CDR2 FQNEAQ (reference sequence). The CDR3 has 19 residues. CDR3 in DNA: TGTGCCAGCAGCCGGAAGTTAGGGGCTAGCGGGATTTATAGCAATGAGCAGTTCTTC. Translation gives CASSRKLGASGIYSNEQFF.

V gene TRBV15 combines with J gene TRBJ2-1, with 10 nucleotides matching TRBD2. Per the germline V gene, CDR1 is LNHNV and CDR2 is YYDKDF (reference sequence). The J segment lost 0 bases and the V segment lost 0 bases, leaving 11 bases of the junction unmatched. This CDR3 has 20 amino acids. In DNA, the CDR3 is TGTGCCACCAGCAGAGATCCTCTAGCGGGAGATCCTAGCTCCTACAATGAGCAGTTCTTC. The encoded protein is CATSRDPLAGDPSSYNEQFF.

The V call is TRBV5-6, the J call TRBJ2-1; the match to TRBD2 covers 12 bases. This CDR3 contains 15 residues. Germline V gives CDR1 SGHDT, CDR2 YYEEEE. V was pared by 0 bases and J by 7 bases, with 2 bases of the junction left unmatched. CDR3 amino acids: CASSLGLAGGNEQFF. CDR3 bases: TGTGCCAGCAGCTTGGGTCTAGCGGGGGGGAATGAGCAGTTCTTC.

The rearrangement uses TRBV6-1 and TRBJ2-7, with a possible D match to TRBD1 (6 bases). Looked up from germline, CDR1 is MNHNS and CDR2 is SASEGT. The CDR3 covers 14 residues. Between the trimmed V and J ends, which lost 1 base and 4 bases, there was a span of 11 bases. The CDR3 sequence: CASSEGAGAYEQYF. The CDR3 coding sequence is TGTGCCAGCAGTGAAGGGGCAGGGGCGTACGAGCAGTACTTC.

This clone was seen a few times. The rearrangement links TRBV29-1 to TRBJ2-7, with 11 bases lining up with TRBD2. This CDR3 contains 13 residues. Germline CDR1 is SQVTM and CDR2 is ANQGSEA. The CDR3 protein is CSIGTSGSYEQYF. The CDR3 DNA reads as TGCAGTATAGGGACTAGCGGCTCCTACGAGCAGTACTTC.